The clone carrying this T cell receptor (beta chain) was seen many times. This specimen belongs to a study of T-cell reconstitution after alpha-beta-depleted transplantation in children. Using unique molecular identifiers, the investigators prepared the TCRbeta library. TCRdb reprocessed the PCR reads with MiXCR, giving one entry per CDR3 protein. Of roughly 90,000 distinct CDR3 sequences listed, about 12% were seen once; the top ten hold roughly 13%. The J segment lost 5 bases and the V segment lost 6 bases, leaving 9 bases of the junction unmatched. The CDR3 totals 16 residues. The sequencing used PBMCs from the stem cell graft donor, collected from the stem cell graft. This chain links TRBV12-3 or TRBV12-4 with TRBJ1-6; 8 bases fit TRBD1. This clonotype originated in a human donor who donated a stem cell graft to a child with inherited bone marrow failure. CDR3: CASRSYRGGNNSPLHF. In DNA form, the CDR3 reads TGTGCCAGCAGGTCTTACAGGGGGGGGAATAATTCACCCCTCCACTTT.